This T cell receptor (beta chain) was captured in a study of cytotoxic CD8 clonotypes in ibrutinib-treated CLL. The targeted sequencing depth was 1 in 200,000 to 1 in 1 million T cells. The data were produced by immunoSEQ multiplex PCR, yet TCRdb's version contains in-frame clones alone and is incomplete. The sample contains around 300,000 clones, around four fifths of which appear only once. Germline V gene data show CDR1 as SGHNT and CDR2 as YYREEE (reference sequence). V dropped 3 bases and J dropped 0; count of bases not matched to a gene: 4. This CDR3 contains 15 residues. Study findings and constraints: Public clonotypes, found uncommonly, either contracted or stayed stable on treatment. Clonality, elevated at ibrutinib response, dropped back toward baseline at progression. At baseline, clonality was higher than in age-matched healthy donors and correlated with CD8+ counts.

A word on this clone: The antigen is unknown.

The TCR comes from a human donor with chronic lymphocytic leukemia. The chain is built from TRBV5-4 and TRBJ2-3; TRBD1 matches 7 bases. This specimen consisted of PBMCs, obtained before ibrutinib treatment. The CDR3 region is CASSSGQRSTDTQYF. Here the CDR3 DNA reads TGTGCCAGCAGCTCGGGACAGCGGAGCACAGATACGCAGTATTTT.